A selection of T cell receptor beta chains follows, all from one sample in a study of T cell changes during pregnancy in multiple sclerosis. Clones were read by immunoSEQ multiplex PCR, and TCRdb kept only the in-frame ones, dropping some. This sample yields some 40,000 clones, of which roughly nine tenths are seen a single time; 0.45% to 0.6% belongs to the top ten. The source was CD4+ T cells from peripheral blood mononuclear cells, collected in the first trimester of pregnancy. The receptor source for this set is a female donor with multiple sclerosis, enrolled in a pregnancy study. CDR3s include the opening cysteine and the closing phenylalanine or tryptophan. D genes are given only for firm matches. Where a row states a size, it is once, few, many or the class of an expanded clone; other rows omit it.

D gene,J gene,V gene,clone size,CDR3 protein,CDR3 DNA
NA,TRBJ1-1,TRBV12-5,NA,CASGLVLGGGRMNTEAFF,TGTGCTAGTGGTTTGGTACTGGGAGGGGGTCGTATGAACACTGAAGCTTTCTTT
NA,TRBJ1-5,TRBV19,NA,CASSTRGVNQPQHF,TGTGCCAGTAGTACCCGAGGCGTCAATCAGCCCCAGCATTTT
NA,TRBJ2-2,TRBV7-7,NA,CASSPSGANTGELFF,TGTGCCAGCAGCCCGAGCGGCGCGAACACCGGGGAGCTGTTTTTT
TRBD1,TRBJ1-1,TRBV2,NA,CASSESPTGESAFF,TGTGCCAGCAGTGAATCCCCGACAGGGGAGTCAGCTTTCTTT
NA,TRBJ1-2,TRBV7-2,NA,CASSLAIQSNYGYTF,TGTGCCAGCAGCTTAGCGATTCAGTCTAACTATGGCTACACCTTC
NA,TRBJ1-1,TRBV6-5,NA,CASSYLAGTEAFF,TGTGCCAGCAGTTACTTAGCAGGGACTGAAGCTTTCTTT
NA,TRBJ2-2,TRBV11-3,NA,CASSRTGELFF,TGTGCCAGCAGCCGCACCGGGGAGCTGTTTTTT
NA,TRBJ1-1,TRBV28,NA,CASISYLNTEAFF,TGTGCCAGCATATCTTACTTGAACACTGAAGCTTTCTTT
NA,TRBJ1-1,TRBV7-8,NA,CASSRLTSLNTEAFF,TGTGCCAGCAGCCGACTTACCAGTTTGAACACTGAAGCTTTCTTT
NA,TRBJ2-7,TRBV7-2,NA,CASGGAVTYEQYF,TGTGCCAGCGGAGGGGCAGTGACCTACGAGCAGTACTTC
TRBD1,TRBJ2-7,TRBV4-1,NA,CASSQDEQGAREQYF,TGCGCCAGCAGCCAAGATGAACAGGGGGCGAGAGAGCAGTACTTC
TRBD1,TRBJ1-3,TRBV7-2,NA,CASSLDTTGVGNTIYF,TGTGCCAGCAGCTTAGATACGACAGGGGTTGGAAACACCATATATTTT
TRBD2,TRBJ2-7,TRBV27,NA,CASSFLRFGGRSRYEQYF,TGTGCCAGCAGTTTCCTTCGATTCGGCGGGAGGAGTCGCTACGAGCAGTACTTC
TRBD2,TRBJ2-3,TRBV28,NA,CASSLVAGGKDTQYF,TGTGCCAGCAGTTTAGTAGCGGGAGGGAAAGATACGCAGTATTTT
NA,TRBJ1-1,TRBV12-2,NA,CASRFRGRNTEAFF,TGTGCAAGTCGCTTCAGGGGACGGAACACTGAAGCTTTCTTT
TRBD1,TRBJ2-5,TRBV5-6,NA,CASSGGQGRPQYF,TGTGCCAGCAGCGGGGGACAGGGGAGGCCCCAGTACTTC
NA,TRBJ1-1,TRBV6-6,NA,CASSYSRDNEAFF,TGTGCCAGCAGTTACTCCCGGGACAATGAAGCTTTCTTT
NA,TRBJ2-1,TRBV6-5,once,CASSRGGSSYNEQFF,TGTGCCAGCAGTAGGGGCGGAAGCTCCTACAATGAGCAGTTCTTC
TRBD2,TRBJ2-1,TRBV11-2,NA,CASSLRTSGYNEQFF,TGTGCCAGCAGCTTAAGGACTAGCGGCTACAATGAGCAGTTCTTC
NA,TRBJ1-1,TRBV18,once,CASSIGTNTEAFF,TGTGCCAGCTCAATTGGGACAAACACTGAAGCTTTCTTT
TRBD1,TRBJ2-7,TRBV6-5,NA,CASSRTGSYEQYF,TGTGCCAGCAGCCGGACAGGGTCCTACGAGCAGTACTTC
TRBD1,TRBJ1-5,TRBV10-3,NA,CAIRTGGNQPQHF,TGTGCCATCAGGACAGGGGGCAATCAGCCCCAGCATTTT
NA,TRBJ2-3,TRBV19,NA,CASSMGRARTDTQYF,TGTGCCAGTAGTATGGGCAGGGCACGCACAGATACGCAGTATTTT
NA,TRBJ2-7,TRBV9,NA,CASSVGSGTSYEQYF,TGTGCCAGCAGCGTAGGTAGCGGTACCTCCTACGAGCAGTACTTC
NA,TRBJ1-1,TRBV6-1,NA,CASSEALLRDTEAFF,TGTGCCAGCAGTGAAGCCCTTCTGAGGGACACTGAAGCTTTCTTT
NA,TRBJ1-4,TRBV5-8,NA,CASSPVDRPTNEKLFF,TGTGCCAGCAGCCCGGTTGACAGACCAACTAATGAAAAACTGTTTTTT
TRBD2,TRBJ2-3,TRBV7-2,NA,CASSLGRARPAGRTDTQYF,TGTGCCAGCAGCTTAGGGAGGGCGCGCCCCGCCGGGAGGACAGATACGCAGTATTTT
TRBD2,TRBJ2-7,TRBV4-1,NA,CASSQYIAGVREQYF,TGCGCCAGCAGCCAGTATATAGCGGGAGTCCGCGAGCAGTACTTC
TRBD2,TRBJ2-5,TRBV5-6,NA,CASSLRLAVQETQYF,TGTGCCAGCAGCTTGAGACTAGCGGTCCAAGAGACCCAGTACTTC
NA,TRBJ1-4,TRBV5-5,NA,CASSRAGGWDEKLFF,TGTGCCAGCAGTCGAGCTGGGGGCTGGGATGAAAAACTGTTTTTT
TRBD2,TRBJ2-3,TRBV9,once,CASSVELAGTADTQYF,TGTGCCAGCAGCGTAGAACTAGCGGGGACAGCAGATACGCAGTATTTT
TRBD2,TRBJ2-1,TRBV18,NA,CASSPGSGRTNEQFF,TGTGCCAGCTCACCGGGTAGCGGGAGAACTAATGAGCAGTTCTTC
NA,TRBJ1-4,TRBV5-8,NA,CASSLAGFDEKLFF,TGTGCCAGCAGCTTGGCAGGGTTTGATGAAAAACTGTTTTTT
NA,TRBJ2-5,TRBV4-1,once,CASSQDDPQGGETQYF,TGCGCCAGCAGCCAAGATGACCCGCAGGGAGGAGAGACCCAGTACTTC
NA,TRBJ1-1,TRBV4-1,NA,CASSQLIQLGLTNTEAFF,TGCGCCAGCAGCCAACTGATTCAACTAGGGCTAACGAACACTGAAGCTTTCTTT
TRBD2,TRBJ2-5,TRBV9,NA,CASSVGGLAGRRETQYF,TGTGCCAGCAGCGTAGGGGGACTAGCGGGAAGGAGGGAGACCCAGTACTTC
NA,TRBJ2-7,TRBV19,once,CASSIAGGKQYF,TGTGCCAGTAGTATAGCTGGGGGGAAGCAGTACTTC
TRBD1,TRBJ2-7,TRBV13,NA,CASSRRGTGGKVYEQYF,TGTGCCAGCAGCCGACGGGGGACAGGGGGCAAGGTTTACGAGCAGTACTTC
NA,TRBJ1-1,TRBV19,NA,CASRRPDRSTEAFF,TGTGCCAGTAGGCGTCCCGACAGGTCCACTGAAGCTTTCTTT
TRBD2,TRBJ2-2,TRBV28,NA,CASSLWREAGELFF,TGTGCCAGCAGTTTGTGGCGGGAGGCCGGGGAGCTGTTTTTT
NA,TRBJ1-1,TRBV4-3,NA,CASSQDWGGATEAFF,TGCGCCAGCAGCCAAGATTGGGGGGGGGCCACTGAAGCTTTCTTT
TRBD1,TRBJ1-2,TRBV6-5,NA,CASKRGQAWRYGYTF,TGTGCCAGCAAAAGAGGACAGGCCTGGCGATATGGCTACACCTTC
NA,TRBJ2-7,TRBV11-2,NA,CASSATPYEQYF,TGTGCCAGCAGCGCCACACCCTACGAGCAGTACTTC
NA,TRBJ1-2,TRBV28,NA,CASSLGQTRGYTF,TGTGCCAGCAGTTTGGGCCAGACCAGGGGCTACACCTTC
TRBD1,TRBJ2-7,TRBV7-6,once,CASSPSDRTPVDEQYF,TGTGCCAGCAGCCCTTCGGACAGGACCCCGGTTGACGAGCAGTACTTC
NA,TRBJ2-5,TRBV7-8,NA,CASLAGAYQETQYF,TGTGCCAGTCTGGCGGGGGCTTACCAAGAGACCCAGTACTTC
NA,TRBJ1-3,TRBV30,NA,CAWSSGGNTIYF,TGTGCCTGGAGTTCGGGAGGAAACACCATATATTTT
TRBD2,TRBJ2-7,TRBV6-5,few,CASSFLLAGRPGEQYF,TGTGCCAGCAGTTTTTTACTAGCGGGTCGACCAGGGGAGCAGTACTTC
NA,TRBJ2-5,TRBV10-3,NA,CAISELEGTGLGQETQYF,TGTGCCATCAGTGAGTTGGAGGGGACGGGCTTGGGCCAAGAGACCCAGTACTTC
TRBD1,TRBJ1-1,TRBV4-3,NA,CASSLSQGGTEAFF,TGCGCCAGCAGCCTGAGTCAGGGGGGCACTGAAGCTTTCTTT
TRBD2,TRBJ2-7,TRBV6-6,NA,CASRSIAGVSYEQYF,TGTGCCAGCAGATCGATAGCGGGAGTGTCCTACGAGCAGTACTTC